Following are 14 T cell receptor beta chains from one sample sequenced in a study of T-cell reconstitution after alpha-beta-depleted transplantation in children. These receptors have no identified antigens. General study points: By about two months after transplant, alpha-beta T cells reportedly arose from several hundred graft clones that had expanded.

Unique molecular identifiers were incorporated into the prepared TCRbeta library. MiXCR, applied by TCRdb to the PCR reads, yields one record per CDR3 protein. The table records approximately 30,000 distinct CDR3 sequences, around 7% of them present only once. The sample was peripheral blood, taken 60 days after TCRalphabeta/CD19-depleted stem cell transplant. These TCRs come from a child less than two years old who had a stem cell transplant for acute myeloid leukemia, so the T cells may come from the graft donor.

In this sample, this clonotype turned up many times. This sequence joins TRBV10-2 and TRBJ2-5, with a possible D match to TRBD2 (5 bases). This CDR3 spans 15 amino acids. Germline CDR1 is WSHSY and CDR2 is SAAADI. With 3 bases removed from V and 3 bases from J, the gap between germline ends came to 14 bases. CDR3 amino acids: CASSEIGRVEETQYF. CDR3 in DNA: TGCGCCAGCAGTGAAATAGGGCGGGTGGAAGAGACCCAGTACTTC.

The V call is TRBV29-1, the J call TRBJ2-1; 15 bases line up with TRBD2. With V trimmed by 4 bases and J by 0 bases, 1 base remained unmatched. Germline CDR1 is SQVTM and CDR2 is ANQGSEA. This CDR3 comprises 16 residues. The CDR3 bases are TGCAGCGTTGTGGGACTAGCGGGGGGCTCCTACAATGAGCAGTTCTTC. The encoded protein is CSVVGLAGGSYNEQFF.

This clonotype has at least ten counts. This rearrangement joins TRBV7-9 to TRBJ2-7; D call uncertain. V was trimmed by 4 bases and J by 2 bases, leaving 3 bases between them. The CDR3 sequence is 11 residues long. The germline gives CDR1 SEHNR, CDR2 FQNEAQ (reference sequence). This CDR3 is CASSYTYEQYF. In nucleotides, the CDR3 is TGTGCCAGCAGCTACACCTACGAGCAGTACTTC.

The sample holds many counts of this clonotype. The rearrangement links TRBV4-3 to TRBJ2-5, with D maybe TRBD2 (5 bases). The germline gives CDR1 LGHNA, CDR2 YSLEER. Trimming removed 1 base from V and 2 bases from J, with 11 bases in between. This CDR3 comprises 15 residues. The CDR3 DNA sequence: TGCGCCAGCAGCCAAGTTGGGAAGCGGCAAGAGACCCAGTACTTC. Translating gives CASSQVGKRQETQYF.

This clonotype was seen many times. The chain joins TRBV27 to TRBJ1-5; D possibly corresponds to TRBD1 (5 bases). This CDR3 has 14 residues. Trimming took off 0 bases at V and 4 bases at J, with 7 bases between the two ends. Per the germline V gene, CDR1 is MNHEY and CDR2 is SMNVEV (reference sequence). The CDR3 here is CASSLSKGNQPQHF. CDR3 nucleotide sequence: TGTGCCAGCAGTTTATCGAAGGGGAATCAGCCCCAGCATTTT.

This clonotype was found many times. The chain's CDR3 is CASSFSGGLWDYEQYF. The CDR3 DNA follows: TGTGCCAGCAGTTTTTCGGGCGGGCTCTGGGACTACGAGCAGTACTTC. The chain recombines TRBV28 with TRBJ2-7, with D possibly TRBD2 on 5 matching bases. V was shortened by 3 bases and J by 3 bases, with 18 bases between the two germline ends. CDR3 length: 16 residues. Germline CDR1 reads MDHEN; CDR2 reads SYDVKM.

This clonotype was detected many times. The rearrangement joins TRBV15 to TRBJ1-5; tentative D call: TRBD1 (5 bases). Germline values: CDR1 LNHNV, CDR2 YYDKDF (reference sequence). Trimming took off 8 bases at V and 6 bases at J, with 17 bases between the two ends. The CDR3 is made up of 14 amino acids. In DNA form, the CDR3 reads TGTGCCACCGATTGGGGGTTGGAAGGTCAGCCCCAGCATTTT. Amino acid sequence: CATDWGLEGQPQHF.

Ten or more counts support this clonotype. The genes are TRBV12-3 or TRBV12-4 and TRBJ1-4, with D possibly matching TRBD1 (6 bases). V lost 5 bases and J 7 bases, leaving 17 bases between the germline ends. The CDR3 loop spans 15 amino acids. CDR3: CASSPTGAQGEKLFF. The DNA for the CDR3 is TGTGCCAGCAGTCCCACGGGGGCGCAGGGTGAAAAACTGTTTTTT.

The table lists this clonotype with many counts. The V call is TRBV28, the J call TRBJ1-5; the match to TRBD1 covers 9 bases. Per germline, CDR1 MDHEN and CDR2 SYDVKM. Trimming at V came to 5 bases and at J to 6 bases, leaving 5 bases not matched to a gene. The CDR3 is 14 residues long. CDR3 DNA sequence: TGTGCCAGCAGTCTCCGGACAGGGGTTCAGCCCCAGCATTTT. It is translated as CASSLRTGVQPQHF.

This clonotype was observed at least ten times. The V and J genes are TRBV15 and TRBJ2-3, with a tentative D call TRBD2 (7 bases). The CDR3 covers 15 residues. Trimming removed 5 bases at V and 4 bases at J, with 16 bases between. The germline V gene has CDR1 LNHNV and CDR2 YYDKDF (reference sequence). Here the CDR3 DNA reads TGTGCCACCAGCCGGACTCGGGGGGCTGCAGATACGCAGTATTTT. It encodes CATSRTRGAADTQYF. The variable domain in full, completed from reference TRBV15 and TRBJ2-3, reads DAMVIQNPRYQVTQFGKPVTLSCSQTLNHNVMYWYQQKSSQAPKLLFHYYDKDFNNEADTPDNFQSRRPNTSFCFLDIRSPGLGDTAMYLCATSRTRGAADTQYFGPGTRLTVL.

This clonotype was picked up many times. This chain joins TRBV9 and TRBJ1-5; 7 nucleotides match TRBD1. CDR1 SGDLS and CDR2 YYNGEE come from the germline V gene. This CDR3 is 14 amino acids long. Unmatched junction bases numbered 4, after V lost 3 bases and J lost 4 bases. CDR3 in amino acids: CASSARDSNQPQHF. CDR3 sequence (DNA): TGTGCCAGCAGCGCCCGGGACAGTAATCAGCCCCAGCATTTT.

This clonotype was observed many times. The rearrangement uses TRBV12-3 or TRBV12-4 and TRBJ2-4; the D gene is possibly TRBD2 (6 bases). Trimming cost V 1 base and J 12 bases, with 19 bases left between them. The CDR3 extends over 15 amino acids. This CDR3 is CASSLVGTGEGAQYF. CDR3 nucleotides: TGTGCCAGCAGTTTAGTTGGGACGGGGGAAGGGGCTCAGTACTTC.

J is TRBJ2-3 and V is TRBV6-2 or TRBV6-3, with a tentative D call TRBD1 (5 bases). The germline V gene encodes CDR1 MNHEY and CDR2 SVGEGT. The CDR3 length is 15 residues. The V end lost 6 bases, the J end lost 0 bases, and 13 bases lay between the germline ends. The CDR3 coding sequence is TGTGCCAGCAGCCTCCGCGCAGGGAGCACAGATACGCAGTATTTT. Amino acids: CASSLRAGSTDTQYF.

This clonotype was seen only a few times. The chain employs TRBV5-3 and TRBJ2-7, with D perhaps assigned TRBD1 or TRBD2 (6 bases each). TRBV5-3 is an ORF; its function is uncertain. The CDR3 is 16 residues long. Trimming removed 9 bases from V and 3 bases from J, with 25 bases in between. CDR3 sequence (DNA): TGTGCCATGACCCCCTCGCTGGGGGGCCCCGTCTACGAGCAGTACTTC. The encoded protein is CAMTPSLGGPVYEQYF.